A single sample gave rise to the 27 T cell receptor beta chains below, sequenced in a study of post-analysis software for immune sequencing data. Notes on the study in general: The study found TRBV5-6, TRBV5-1 and TRBV20-1 among several TRBV segments more frequent in patients than controls.

Prepared TCR beta cDNA libraries contained unique molecular identifiers. TCRdb ran MiXCR on the PCR reads and lists one entry per CDR3 protein. There are 750,000 to 950,000 distinct CDR3 sequences in the sample; about 53% occur only once, and over 4% lies in the top ten. The antigens for these receptors are not known. Sequencing was performed on blood. The source is a girl aged 10 to 17 with multiple sclerosis.

The rearrangement uses TRBV29-1 and TRBJ2-5, with D perhaps matching TRBD2 (5 bases). This CDR3 has 14 amino acids. Germline V gene lookup returns CDR1 SQVTM and CDR2 ANQGSEA. With 1 base removed from V and 3 bases from J, the gap between germline ends came to 12 bases. This CDR3 is CSVEAPGNKETQYF. The CDR3 DNA is TGCAGCGTTGAAGCCCCCGGGAATAAAGAGACCCAGTACTTC.

This clonotype turned up a few times. The rearrangement joins TRBV7-9 to TRBJ2-4, with D possibly TRBD2 on 5 matching bases. This CDR3 comprises 17 residues. The ends were cut back, 1 base at V and 0 bases at J, with 13 bases in the middle. Germline V lookup: CDR1 SEHNR, CDR2 FQNEAQ (reference sequence). In DNA, the CDR3 is TGTGCCAGCAGCTTAGTTCGCCAGGACTTAGCCAAAAACATTCAGTACTTC. Translated, it gives CASSLVRQDLAKNIQYF.

Only one count was recorded for this clonotype. This chain connects TRBV6-1 to TRBJ2-3; D gene uncertain. Germline CDR1 is MNHNS and CDR2 is SASEGT. The V end lost 6 bases, the J end lost 2 bases, and 12 bases lay between the germline ends. This CDR3 has 14 amino acids. Here the CDR3 reads CASRVPQHTDTQYF. CDR3 coding DNA: TGTGCCAGCAGGGTTCCACAGCACACAGATACGCAGTATTTT.

Remarks on this clonotype: The junction does not match germline at one end; this may be a read error. The chain recombines TRBV10-3 with TRBJ2-7; D possibly corresponds to TRBD2 (5 bases). The J call may be mistaken, given a closer DNA end match to TRBJ2-5. This CDR3 has 13 residues. Germline values: CDR1 ENHRY, CDR2 SYGVKD. The DNA for the CDR3 is TGTGCCACCAGTGAGGGATTCCAAGAGACCCAGTACTTC. This codes for CATSEGFQETQYF.

This clonotype has just a few counts. This chain connects TRBV5-1 to TRBJ2-7; 8 nucleotides align to TRBD2. The CDR3 totals 14 residues. V was clipped by 5 bases and J by 0 bases; unmatched bases: 4. CDR1 is SGHRS and CDR2 is YFSETQ in the germline V gene. The CDR3 sequence is CASSSGGNSYEQYF. DNA for the CDR3: TGCGCCAGCAGTTCGGGGGGGAACTCCTACGAGCAGTACTTC. The complete variable domain, with remaining parts taken from reference TRBV5-1 and TRBJ2-7, reads KAGVTQTPRYLIKTRGQQVTLSCSPISGHRSVSWYQQTPGQGLQFLFEYFSETQRNKGNFPGRFSGRQFSNSRSEMNVSTLELGDSALYLCASSSGGNSYEQYFGPGTRLTVT.

This clonotype showed up just a few times. V usage is TRBV7-6 and J usage is TRBJ2-5; TRBD2 matches at 11 bases. The CDR3 has 19 residues. J lost 4 bases, V lost 4 bases, and 17 bases had no gene match. Germline-derived CDR1 and CDR2 are SGHVS and FNYEAQ. CDR3 sequence: CASSYRGRVSGRAGETQYF. CDR3 nucleotide sequence: TGTGCCAGCAGCTACAGGGGCAGGGTTAGCGGGAGGGCAGGAGAGACCCAGTACTTC.

The chain employs TRBV6-5 and TRBJ1-2; perhaps TRBD1 as D (6 bases). Germline V gene lookup returns CDR1 MNHEY and CDR2 SVGAGI. Trimming removed 2 bases from V and 4 bases from J, with 11 bases in between. This CDR3 spans 14 amino acids. The chain's CDR3 is CASSYGGRGYGYTF. The CDR3 DNA is TGTGCCAGCAGTTACGGGGGCAGGGGCTATGGCTACACCTTC.

The chain employs TRBV12-3 or TRBV12-4 and TRBJ2-7; D call uncertain. There are 12 residues in the CDR3. V gave up 5 bases and J gave up 4 bases, with 9 bases separating them. CDR3 protein: CASSRREYEQYF. Here the CDR3 DNA reads TGTGCCAGCAGTCGTCGAGAGTACGAGCAGTACTTC.

The chain has TRBV7-2 and TRBJ2-7, with D tentatively TRBD2 (6 bases). Between the trimmed V and J ends, which lost 4 bases and 2 bases, there was a span of 18 bases. The CDR3 sequence is 16 residues long. Germline-derived CDR1 and CDR2 are SGHTA and FQGNSA. The DNA for the CDR3 is TGTGCCAGCAGCTCCCATGGCGGGGAACCTACCTACGAGCAGTACTTC. It codes for CASSSHGGEPTYEQYF.

This chain connects TRBV12-3 or TRBV12-4 to TRBJ1-1; 10 nucleotides align to TRBD1. CDR3 size: 14 residues. The trim removed 6 bases at V and 11 bases at J, leaving 12 bases unmatched. The chain's CDR3 is CASSYDWTGGRAFF. The CDR3 DNA sequence: TGTGCCAGCAGCTACGACTGGACAGGGGGACGGGCTTTCTTT.

This clonotype was seen more than once but under ten times. This chain links TRBV7-6 with TRBJ2-3; D remains ambiguous. Deletions cut 1 base from V and 2 bases from J, with 10 bases between. CDR1 SGHVS and CDR2 FNYEAQ come from the germline V gene. This CDR3 contains 15 residues. This chain's CDR3 is CASSLDWGYTDTQYF. The CDR3 region has the DNA TGTGCCAGCAGCTTAGACTGGGGTTACACAGATACGCAGTATTTT.

The rearrangement links TRBV29-1 to TRBJ1-4, with TRBD1 matching over 7 bases. CDR1 SQVTM and CDR2 ANQGSEA come from the germline V gene. V was clipped by 5 bases and J by 4 bases; unmatched bases: 7. This CDR3 region has 14 residues. CDR3 region: CSVRRGLVNEKLFF. CDR3 bases: TGCAGCGTTAGAAGGGGGCTGGTTAATGAAAAACTGTTTTTT. Full variable domain (rest looked up from reference TRBV29-1 and TRBJ1-4): SAVISQKPSRDICQRGTSLTIQCQVDSQVTMMFWYRQQPGQSLTLIATANQGSEATYESGFVIDKFPISRPNLTFSTLTVSNMSPEDSSIYLCSVRRGLVNEKLFFGSGTQLSVL.

The genes are TRBV9 and TRBJ2-1; D unresolved. The ends were cut back, 0 bases at V and 8 bases at J, with 3 bases in the middle. Germline lookup yields CDR1 SGDLS and CDR2 YYNGEE. The CDR3 runs to 11 residues. CDR3 DNA sequence: TGTGCCAGCAGCGTAGGGGATGAGCAGTTCTTC. It specifies CASSVGDEQFF.

This chain links TRBV4-2 with TRBJ2-1; either TRBD1 or TRBD2 may supply D (5 bases each). CDR1 is LGHNA and CDR2 is YNFKEQ in the germline V gene. This CDR3 is built from 15 residues. V lost 2 bases to trimming and J lost 8 bases, with 16 bases between them. CDR3 in amino acids: CASSQFRDHTDEQFF. CDR3 bases: TGTGCCAGCAGCCAATTCCGGGACCACACCGATGAGCAGTTCTTC.

This clonotype showed up just a few times. The chain combines TRBV5-1 with TRBJ2-7; 11 bases are shared with TRBD1. The trim removed 3 bases at V and 5 bases at J, leaving 7 bases unmatched. CDR3 length: 15 residues. CDR1 and CDR2 from the germline V gene are SGHRS and YFSETQ. Written as DNA, the CDR3 is TGCGCCAGCAGCTACGGACAGGGGGCGAAGCACGAGCAGTACTTC. This translates into CASSYGQGAKHEQYF.

In its sample, this clonotype was seen a few times. The gene calls are TRBV29-1 and TRBJ2-7; a weak D match, TRBD1 (6 bases). The V gene lost 3 bases and the J gene lost 2 bases, with 11 bases spanning the gap. The CDR3 is 13 residues long. The germline CDR1 and CDR2 sequences are SQVTM and ANQGSEA. The CDR3 here is CSVDTQGAYEQYF. The CDR3 DNA is TGCAGCGTTGATACACAGGGTGCCTACGAGCAGTACTTC.

This clonotype occurred a few times. This chain connects TRBV29-1 to TRBJ2-7; D could derive from TRBD1 or TRBD2 (5 bases each). Per germline, CDR1 SQVTM and CDR2 ANQGSEA. The CDR3 consists of 12 residues. With 7 bases removed from V and 0 bases from J, the gap between germline ends came to 10 bases. The CDR3 DNA follows: TGCAGCGGGGGACGGCGCTCCTACGAGCAGTACTTC. This codes for CSGGRRSYEQYF.

This chain joins TRBV18 and TRBJ1-5; the D gene is possibly TRBD1 (5 bases). Per the germline V gene, CDR1 is KGHSH and CDR2 is LQKENI. This CDR3 is 14 amino acids long. Between the trimmed V and J ends, which lost 6 bases and 3 bases, there was a span of 12 bases. This CDR3 is CASSPDSYNQPQHF. Here the CDR3 DNA reads TGTGCCAGCTCGCCCGACAGTTACAATCAGCCCCAGCATTTT.

The V gene is TRBV7-2, the J gene TRBJ2-1, with 9 bases lining up with TRBD2. Germline loops: CDR1 SGHTA, CDR2 FQGNSA. After removal of 1 base from V and 9 bases from J, the junction contained 13 bases not matched to a gene. The CDR3 consists of 17 residues. CDR3 in amino acids: CASSLGAGRASGIEQFF. CDR3 bases: TGTGCCAGCAGCTTAGGGGCCGGTAGGGCTAGCGGGATTGAGCAGTTCTTC.

In this sample, this clonotype turned up a few times. The genes are TRBV29-1 and TRBJ1-1; D ambiguous. Germline V gene lookup returns CDR1 SQVTM and CDR2 ANQGSEA. The V end lost 4 bases, the J end lost 6 bases, and 15 bases lay between the germline ends. The CDR3 has 13 amino acids. The DNA of the CDR3 is TGCAGCGTTGGAGTGTCGAGTATATCTGAAGCTTTCTTT. It translates to CSVGVSSISEAFF.

This clonotype has a handful of counts. The rearrangement links TRBV5-6 to TRBJ2-3; weak D call: TRBD1 (5 bases). This CDR3 comprises 13 residues. Trimming left V 5 bases short and J 6 bases short, with 13 bases between. Looked up from germline, CDR1 is SGHDT and CDR2 is YYEEEE. CDR3 region: CASSTGAVDTQYF. CDR3 coding DNA: TGTGCCAGCAGTACAGGTGCTGTGGATACGCAGTATTTT.

The chain is built from TRBV29-1 and TRBJ1-2, with D hard to call. The germline V gene has CDR1 SQVTM and CDR2 ANQGSEA. V lost 1 base and J lost 5, with 17 bases in between. CDR3 length: 15 residues. The CDR3 here is CSVEGGSLPRYGYTF. In DNA, the CDR3 is TGCAGCGTTGAAGGAGGCAGCCTCCCTCGATATGGCTACACCTTC.

This clonotype was seen a few times. V is TRBV9 and J is TRBJ2-7, with unresolved D. The ends were cut back, 0 bases at V and 4 bases at J, with 8 bases in the middle. From germline, CDR1 is SGDLS and CDR2 YYNGEE. The CDR3 covers 13 residues. The CDR3 region is CASSVDPTYEQYF. The CDR3 DNA reads TGTGCCAGCAGCGTAGACCCGACTTACGAGCAGTACTTC.

CDR3 coding DNA: TGTGCCAGCAGCGCGCGGTCTAGCCCCCAGACCCCCTACGAGCAGTACTTC. The encoded protein is CASSARSSPQTPYEQYF. V is TRBV9 and J is TRBJ2-7, with D possibly being TRBD2 (5 bases). The CDR3 spans 17 residues. In germline, CDR1 is SGDLS, CDR2 YYNGEE. V lost 3 bases and J lost 2, with 21 bases in between.

The V gene is TRBV5-1, the J gene TRBJ2-7; 11 bases map to TRBD2. Looked up from germline, CDR1 is SGHRS and CDR2 is YFSETQ. After removal of 3 bases from V and 5 bases from J, the junction contained 4 bases not matched to a gene. The CDR3 is 14 amino acids. Here the CDR3 DNA reads TGCGCCAGCAGCTCCGAACTAGCGGGAGACGAGCAGTACTTC. Encoded protein: CASSSELAGDEQYF.

This clonotype came up once. The V call is TRBV3-1, the J call TRBJ2-2; perhaps TRBD1 as D (6 bases). The CDR3 consists of 12 residues. Germline V CDR1 and CDR2: LGHDT, YNNKEL (reference sequence). The V and J ends lost 8 bases and 6 bases respectively, with 10 bases between them. The CDR3 protein is CASPNRAGELFF. DNA of the CDR3: TGTGCCAGCCCTAACAGGGCCGGGGAGCTGTTTTTT.

This clonotype was recorded a few times. The V call is TRBV29-1, the J call TRBJ2-7, with TRBD1 matching over 8 bases. Germline CDR1 SQVTM, CDR2 ANQGSEA. This CDR3 has 13 amino acids. Losses at the gene ends were 3 bases for V and 7 bases for J; bases not matched to a gene: 8. The CDR3: CSVEGQGAEEQYF. CDR3 DNA: TGCAGCGTTGAGGGGCAGGGGGCGGAAGAGCAGTACTTC.